A single sample is the source of the 21 T cell receptor beta chains below, sequenced in a study of blood T cell repertoires in COVID-19. Here immunoSEQ multiplex PCR was the method, and the copy in TCRdb shows in-frame clones only, minus some. Altogether 200,000 to 250,000 clones are present, about nine tenths being singletons, with the ten largest covering about 2%. What was sequenced was peripheral blood. The origin of the receptors is a man younger than 45 who had recovered from COVID-19.

The V gene is TRBV30, the J gene TRBJ2-1; the match to TRBD2 covers 11 bases. CDR1 and CDR2 from the germline V gene are GTSNPN and SVGIG (reference sequence). The CDR3 runs 15 residues. The V and J ends lost 3 bases and 12 bases, in that order; junction bases with no gene match: 13. The CDR3 nucleotides read TGTGCCTGGAGGAAGACTAGCGGGGCCAGATGGGGGCAGTTCTTC. It specifies CAWRKTSGARWGQFF.

As to this clone: The sample has other DNA sequences that encode this CDR3 too. V gene TRBV6-4 combines with J gene TRBJ1-2, with D unresolved. In germline, CDR1 is MRHNA, CDR2 SNTAGT. The ends were cut back, 4 bases at V and 2 bases at J, with 5 bases in the middle. The CDR3 length is 12 residues. The CDR3 nucleotides are TGTGCCAGCAGTGCGGGAAACTATGGCTACACCTTC. Protein sequence: CASSAGNYGYTF.

This chain joins TRBV5-5 and TRBJ2-7; TRBD2 might be the D (5 bases). The CDR3 contains 15 residues. CDR1 is SGHKS and CDR2 is YYEKEE in the germline V gene (reference sequence). Trimming left V 0 bases short and J 2 bases short, with 12 bases between. The DNA for the CDR3 is TGTGCCAGCAGCTTGGCCTGGGGAGACGCCTACGAGCAGTACTTC. This encodes CASSLAWGDAYEQYF.

This clone has a single count. Here the CDR3 reads CASSLAPGDYGYTF. For the CDR3, the DNA is TGTGCCAGCAGCTTAGCCCCAGGGGACTATGGCTACACCTTC. The genes are TRBV11-2 and TRBJ1-2, with a possible D match to TRBD1 (6 bases). CDR1 is SGHAT and CDR2 is FQNNGV in the germline V gene. V lost 1 base, J lost 3 bases, and 9 bases lay in between. The CDR3 is 14 residues long.

V and J are TRBV2 and TRBJ2-1; D is perhaps TRBD2 (6 bases). The V gene's germline CDR1 is SNHLY and CDR2 FYNNEI. Trimming left V 3 bases short and J 0 bases short, with 12 bases between. This CDR3 region has 16 residues. The CDR3 DNA reads as TGTGCCAGCAGTGAGGTGCTAGCGAGCTCCTACAATGAGCAGTTCTTC. It yields the protein CASSEVLASSYNEQFF.

The chain joins TRBV7-2 to TRBJ2-3, with 12 bases aligning to TRBD2. J gave up 2 bases and V 5 bases, and 11 bases lay outside the gene matches. CDR3 size: 18 residues. CDR1 and CDR2 (germline): SGHTA, FQGNSA. The CDR3 spells CASSPLGTSGRNTDTQYF. Written as DNA, the CDR3 is TGTGCCAGCAGCCCCTTAGGGACTAGCGGGCGAAACACAGATACGCAGTATTTT. Full variable domain (rest looked up from reference TRBV7-2 and TRBJ2-3): GAGVSQSPSNKVTEKGKDVELRCDPISGHTALYWYRQSLGQGLEFLIYFQGNSAPDKSGLPSDRFSAERTGGSVSTLTIQRTQQEDSAVYLCASSPLGTSGRNTDTQYFGPGTRLTVL.

This chain links TRBV5-3 with TRBJ1-6; D is possibly TRBD1 (6 bases). TRBV5-3 belongs to the ORF category, with a function that is uncertain. V was trimmed by 8 bases and J by 10 bases, leaving 13 bases between them. CDR3 size: 12 residues. Here the CDR3 reads CASPGVRSPLHF. The CDR3 region has the DNA TGTGCCAGTCCAGGGGTGCGGTCACCCCTCCACTTT.

V and J are TRBV6-6 and TRBJ1-6; no definite D call. This CDR3 has 16 residues. Germline values: CDR1 MNHNY, CDR2 SVGAGI (reference sequence). V was trimmed by 4 bases and J by 1 base, leaving 11 bases between them. The CDR3, as DNA: TGTGCCAGCAGTTTTTTCGGGAGTTCCTATAATTCACCCCTCCACTTT. Translation gives CASSFFGSSYNSPLHF.

V is TRBV27 and J is TRBJ2-6, with D perhaps matching TRBD1 (6 bases). The V gene's germline CDR1 is MNHEY and CDR2 SMNVEV (reference sequence). Deletions cut 5 bases from V and 3 bases from J, with 11 bases between. CDR3 length: 15 amino acids. This chain's CDR3 is CASSTRQVGANVLTF. CDR3 sequence (DNA): TGTGCCAGCAGTACCCGACAGGTTGGGGCCAACGTCCTGACTTTC.

The chain has TRBV10-1 and TRBJ2-3; 11 nucleotides line up with TRBD2. Germline loops: CDR1 WNHNN, CDR2 SYGVQD (reference sequence). V lost 3 bases, J lost 3 bases, and 20 bases stayed unmatched. The CDR3 is made up of 21 amino acids. The CDR3 sequence: CASSDTEAVPIIAGGTDTQYF. CDR3 nucleotides: TGCGCCAGCAGTGATACCGAGGCGGTACCGATAATAGCGGGGGGGACAGATACGCAGTATTTT.

The V and J genes are TRBV11-2 and TRBJ2-5; no clear D. Deletions cut 4 bases from V and 5 bases from J, with 5 bases between. CDR1 and CDR2 (germline): SGHAT, FQNNGV. The CDR3 contains 11 residues. CDR3 sequence reads: CASSYSETQYF. CDR3 in DNA: TGTGCCAGCAGCTACAGCGAGACCCAGTACTTC.

There are a few counts of this clone. The chain recombines TRBV5-1 with TRBJ1-4, with D hard to call. This CDR3 is 14 amino acids long. The germline V and J ends were trimmed by 3 bases and 0 bases, with 6 bases remaining between them. Germline-derived CDR1 and CDR2 are SGHRS and YFSETQ. This chain's CDR3 is CASSSAATNEKLFF. DNA for the CDR3: TGCGCCAGCAGCTCTGCGGCAACTAATGAAAAACTGTTTTTT. The full variable domain, its missing parts supplied by reference TRBV5-1 and TRBJ1-4, is KAGVTQTPRYLIKTRGQQVTLSCSPISGHRSVSWYQQTPGQGLQFLFEYFSETQRNKGNFPGRFSGRQFSNSRSEMNVSTLELGDSALYLCASSSAATNEKLFFGSGTQLSVL.

The rearrangement joins TRBV19 to TRBJ1-6, with D unresolved. V lost 5 bases and J 7 bases, leaving 15 bases between the germline ends. The CDR3 contains 15 residues. CDR1 and CDR2 (germline): LNHDA, SQIVND (reference sequence). The CDR3 here is CASSPGLFRNSPLHF. The CDR3 bases are TGTGCCAGTAGTCCTGGACTTTTCAGGAATTCACCCCTCCACTTT. Complete variable domain (other parts from reference TRBV19 and TRBJ1-6): DGGITQSPKYLFRKEGQNVTLSCEQNLNHDAMYWYRQDPGQGLRLIYYSQIVNDFQKGDIAEGYSVSREKKESFPLTVTSAQKNPTAFYLCASSPGLFRNSPLHFGNGTRLTVT.

The chain is built from TRBV19 and TRBJ1-5; D is perhaps TRBD1 (6 bases). Germline values: CDR1 LNHDA, CDR2 SQIVND (reference sequence). The CDR3 is made up of 15 amino acids. Trimming cost V 8 bases and J 0 bases, with 14 bases left between them. The CDR3, as DNA: TGTGCCAGTCACGGACAGACCCATAGCAATCAGCCCCAGCATTTT. Its translation: CASHGQTHSNQPQHF.

V usage is TRBV23-1 and J usage is TRBJ1-3; D may be TRBD1 (5 bases). TRBV23-1 is designated an ORF whose function remains uncertain. CDR3 size: 16 residues. The germline V and J ends were trimmed by 2 bases and 2 bases, with 13 bases remaining between them. The CDR3 is CASSQTGGSAGNTIYF. CDR3 nucleotide sequence: TGCGCCAGCAGTCAAACGGGGGGGAGTGCTGGAAACACCATATATTTT.

As DNA, the CDR3 is TGTGCCAGCAGCCTATATAGCGGGGGGCCCTACAATGAGCAGTTCTTC. Encoded protein: CASSLYSGGPYNEQFF. This chain uses TRBV7-2 with TRBJ2-1, with TRBD2 matching over 10 bases. CDR1 is SGHTA, CDR2 FQGNSA, per germline. The V gene end was trimmed by 5 bases and the J gene end by 2 bases; junction bases not matched to a gene: 6. The CDR3 loop spans 16 amino acids.

CDR3 in amino acids: CASSLPSRWNTEAFF. Here the CDR3 DNA reads TGTGCCAGCAGCTTACCCAGTCGTTGGAACACTGAAGCTTTCTTT. The chain has TRBV5-6 and TRBJ1-1; D is unclear. V was shortened by 2 bases and J by 1 base, with 12 bases between the two germline ends. CDR1 and CDR2 from the germline V gene are SGHDT and YYEEEE. The CDR3 has 15 residues.

V is TRBV10-3 and J is TRBJ2-3; D is unclear. The length of the CDR3 is 15 residues. Trimming took off 2 bases at V and 0 bases at J, with 9 bases between the two ends. The germline V gene encodes CDR1 ENHRY and CDR2 SYGVKD. CDR3 DNA: TGTGCCATCAGTGAGCCCCCAGGTAGCACAGATACGCAGTATTTT. This sequence encodes CAISEPPGSTDTQYF.

The V gene is TRBV10-3, the J gene TRBJ1-5, with D possibly TRBD1 on 6 matching bases. V dropped 10 bases and J dropped 5 bases, with 15 bases sitting between them. The V gene's germline CDR1 is ENHRY and CDR2 SYGVKD. This CDR3 has 13 amino acids. DNA of the CDR3: TGTGCCACTAATACAGGGACGGATCAGCCCCAGCATTTT. It codes for CATNTGTDQPQHF.

V is TRBV5-6 and J is TRBJ2-3; 8 bases align to TRBD2. The CDR3 is made up of 17 amino acids. Germline assignment: CDR1 SGHDT and CDR2 YYEEEE. The V and J ends lost 5 bases and 0 bases, in that order; junction bases with no gene match: 11. The CDR3 loop is CASSFPSLAASTDTQYF. The CDR3 bases are TGTGCCAGCAGTTTCCCCTCACTAGCGGCTAGCACAGATACGCAGTATTTT.

This chain joins TRBV6-7 and TRBJ1-2; D may be TRBD1 (5 bases). TRBV6-7 is labeled an ORF, and its function is uncertain. CDR3 length: 15 residues. Trimming pared 0 bases from V and 2 bases from J, leaving 10 bases between. The CDR3, as DNA: TGTGCCAGCAGTTACTCGCCGTCAGGGAACTATGGCTACACCTTC. This encodes CASSYSPSGNYGYTF.